This entry lists 14 T cell receptor beta chains sequenced from one sample in a study of T cells after yellow fever vaccination. One entry per CDR3 protein, called by TCRdb with MiXCR from the 5' RACE reads. The sample has about 580,000 distinct CDR3 sequences; around 16% are singletons. The sample consisted of PBMCs, taken 5 to 6 days after the first yellow fever vaccination. These receptor sequences come from a man aged 18 to 29 who received the YFV17D yellow fever vaccine.

The chain is built from TRBV12-3 or TRBV12-4 and TRBJ1-6; D is unclear. This CDR3 spans 13 amino acids. Trimming stripped 5 bases from V and 7 bases from J, with 9 bases between. The CDR3 nucleotides are TGTGCCAGCAGTCCGCGGACGAATTCACCCCTCCACTTT. Translation: CASSPRTNSPLHF.

The chain recombines TRBV18 with TRBJ2-5; weak D call: TRBD2 (5 bases). V was pared by 6 bases and J by 1 base, with 12 bases between. CDR3 length: 14 residues. Germline assignment: CDR1 KGHSH and CDR2 LQKENI. DNA of the CDR3: TGTGCCAGCTCCCCCGGACTGCGCCAAGAGACCCAGTACTTC. As protein: CASSPGLRQETQYF.

The chain links TRBV2 to TRBJ2-6; D not resolved. The CDR3 length is 14 residues. CDR1 is SNHLY and CDR2 is FYNNEI in the germline V gene. Between the trimmed V and J ends, which lost 6 bases and 1 base, there was a span of 7 bases. The CDR3: CASRAVSGANVLTF. CDR3 DNA: TGTGCCAGCAGGGCGGTATCTGGGGCCAACGTCCTGACTTTC.

The V and J genes are TRBV5-1 and TRBJ2-1, with 11 bases identical to TRBD1. This CDR3 is built from 14 residues. Trimming cost V 4 bases and J 7 bases; bases outside gene matches: 4. Germline V gene sequence: CDR1 SGHRS, CDR2 YFSETQ. DNA of the CDR3: TGCGCCAGCAGCGGGGGGGACAGGGGGAATGAGCAGTTCTTC. Amino acids: CASSGGDRGNEQFF.

In this sample, this clonotype turned up a few times. CDR3 region: CASSPTGSVDYGYTF. The CDR3 DNA is TGTGCCAGCAGCCCGACAGGCTCCGTGGACTATGGCTACACCTTC. The V gene is TRBV4-2, the J gene TRBJ1-2, with a possible D match to TRBD1 (6 bases). CDR1 is LGHNA and CDR2 is YNFKEQ in the germline V gene. Deletions cut 4 bases from V and 3 bases from J, with 15 bases between. The CDR3 runs 15 residues.

The chain employs TRBV20-1 and TRBJ2-2, with D unclear. The V gene's germline CDR1 is DFQATT and CDR2 SNEGSKA (reference sequence). Trimming removed 6 bases at V and 8 bases at J, with 16 bases between. The CDR3 runs 13 residues. The CDR3 DNA sequence: TGCAGTGCAACGGGCGATTGGGCGGGGGAGCTGTTTTTT. Its protein is CSATGDWAGELFF.

CDR3 in amino acids: CSGGDGEDTQYF. For the CDR3, the DNA is TGCAGCGGGGGGGACGGGGAGGATACGCAGTATTTT. The chain uses TRBV29-1 and TRBJ2-3, with D maybe TRBD2 (6 bases). From germline, CDR1 is SQVTM and CDR2 ANQGSEA. The CDR3 extends over 12 amino acids. V lost 7 bases and J 6 bases, leaving 14 bases between the germline ends.

At least ten counts were recorded for this clonotype. V usage is TRBV7-8 and J usage is TRBJ1-3; D remains unclear. This CDR3 contains 13 residues. Germline CDR1 and CDR2: SGHVS and FQNEAQ. Trimming removed 5 bases from V and 4 bases from J, with 9 bases in between. The CDR3 DNA is TGTGCCAGCAGCCCCGCAGGAGGAAACACCATATATTTT. This encodes CASSPAGGNTIYF.

The chain carries TRBV5-4 and TRBJ2-3; 7 bases match TRBD2. Looked up from germline, CDR1 is SGHNT and CDR2 is YYREEE (reference sequence). The CDR3 length is 15 residues. V was clipped by 0 bases and J by 4 bases; unmatched bases: 5. CDR3 nucleotides: TGTGCCAGCAGCTTGGAACTAGCGAGCCCAGATACGCAGTATTTT. Its translation is CASSLELASPDTQYF.

This chain uses TRBV29-1 with TRBJ2-1; D possibly corresponds to TRBD2 (6 bases). CDR1 and CDR2 (germline): SQVTM, ANQGSEA. The CDR3 loop spans 14 amino acids. Trimming cost V 7 bases and J 7 bases, with 20 bases left between them. The CDR3 spells CSGMHSLGGNEQFF. CDR3 DNA: TGCAGCGGAATGCATTCACTTGGAGGGAATGAGCAGTTCTTC.

This clonotype was found a few times. The chain is built from TRBV9 and TRBJ2-1, with TRBD2 as a possible D gene (5 bases). V gave up 0 bases and J gave up 15 bases, with 16 bases separating them. In germline, CDR1 is SGDLS, CDR2 YYNGEE. CDR3 length: 13 residues. The CDR3 loop reads CASSVAGSGFRFF. For the CDR3, the DNA is TGTGCCAGCAGCGTAGCCGGATCGGGGTTCCGGTTCTTC.

The rearrangement uses TRBV20-1 and TRBJ2-5, with TRBD2 matching over 13 bases. After removal of 3 bases from V and 2 bases from J, the junction contained 3 bases not matched to a gene. Per germline, CDR1 DFQATT and CDR2 SNEGSKA (reference sequence). The CDR3 is made up of 15 amino acids. The CDR3 spells CSARRTSGGQETQYF. CDR3 in DNA: TGCAGTGCTAGGCGGACTAGCGGGGGACAAGAGACCCAGTACTTC.

A word on this clonotype: A much larger clone differs from this one at a single base, so this may be a read error. This sequence joins TRBV24-1 and TRBJ2-3; D is ambiguous. This CDR3 has 12 residues. Germline assignment: CDR1 KGHDR and CDR2 SFDVKD. The CDR3 DNA reads TGTGCCACCAGTGAACAAACAGATATGCAGTATTTT. Amino acid sequence: CATSEQTDMQYF.

This clonotype was seen a few times. The rearrangement uses TRBV12-5 and TRBJ2-3; 8 bases are shared with TRBD2. Germline trimming cut 5 bases from V and 1 base from J; bases unmatched to any gene: 5. The V gene's germline CDR1 is LGHNT and CDR2 FRNRAP. There are 15 residues in the CDR3. The CDR3 sequence: CASGAYSGGTDTQYF. CDR3 nucleotide sequence: TGTGCTAGTGGTGCCTATAGCGGGGGCACAGATACGCAGTATTTT.